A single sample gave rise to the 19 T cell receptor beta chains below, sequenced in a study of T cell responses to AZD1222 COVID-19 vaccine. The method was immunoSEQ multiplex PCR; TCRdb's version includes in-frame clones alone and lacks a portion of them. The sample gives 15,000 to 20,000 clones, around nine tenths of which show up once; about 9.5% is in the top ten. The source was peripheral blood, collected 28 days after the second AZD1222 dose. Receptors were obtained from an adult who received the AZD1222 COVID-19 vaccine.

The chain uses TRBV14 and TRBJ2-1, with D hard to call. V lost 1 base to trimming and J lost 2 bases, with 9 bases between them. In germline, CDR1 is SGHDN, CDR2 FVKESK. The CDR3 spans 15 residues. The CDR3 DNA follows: TGTGCCAGCAGCCAAGTTGACTGGACCTACAATGAGCAGTTCTTC. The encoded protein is CASSQVDWTYNEQFF. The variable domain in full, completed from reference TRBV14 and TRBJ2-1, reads EAGVTQFPSHSVIEKGQTVTLRCDPISGHDNLYWYRRVMGKEIKFLLHFVKESKQDESGMPNNRFLAERTGGTYSTLKVQPAELEDSGVYFCASSQVDWTYNEQFFGPGTRLTVL.

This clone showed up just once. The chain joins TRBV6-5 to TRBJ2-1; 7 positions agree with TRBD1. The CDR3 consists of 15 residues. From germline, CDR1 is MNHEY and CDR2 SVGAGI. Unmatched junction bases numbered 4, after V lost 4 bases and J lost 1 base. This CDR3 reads CASSSGTASYNEQFF. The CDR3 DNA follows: TGTGCCAGCAGTTCCGGGACAGCATCCTACAATGAGCAGTTCTTC.

In nucleotides, the CDR3 is TGTGCCAGCTCACCGGGACTAGCGGGAGGAACAGATACGCAGTATTTT. This codes for CASSPGLAGGTDTQYF. The gene calls are TRBV18 and TRBJ2-3, with 15 bases identical to TRBD2. Germline CDR1 reads KGHSH; CDR2 reads LQKENI. The V segment lost 3 bases and the J segment 3 bases; nucleotides outside the gene matches: 1. The CDR3 is 16 amino acids.

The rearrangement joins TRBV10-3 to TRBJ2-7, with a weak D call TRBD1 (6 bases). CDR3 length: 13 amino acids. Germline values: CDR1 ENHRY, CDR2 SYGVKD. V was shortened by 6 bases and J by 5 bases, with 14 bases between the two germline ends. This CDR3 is CAISRDNLNEQYF. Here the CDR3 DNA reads TGTGCCATCAGCCGGGACAATCTCAACGAGCAGTACTTC.

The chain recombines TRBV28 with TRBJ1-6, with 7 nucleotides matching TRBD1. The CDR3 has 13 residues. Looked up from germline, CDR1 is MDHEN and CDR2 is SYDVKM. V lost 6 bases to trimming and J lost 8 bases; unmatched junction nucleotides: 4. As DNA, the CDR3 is TGTGCCAGCAGGGGGCAGGGGGATTCACCCCTCCACTTT. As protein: CASRGQGDSPLHF. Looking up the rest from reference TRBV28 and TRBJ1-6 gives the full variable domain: DVKVTQSSRYLVKRTGEKVFLECVQDMDHENMFWYRQDPGLGLRLIYFSYDVKMKEKGDIPEGYSVSREKKERFSLILESASTNQTSMYLCASRGQGDSPLHFGNGTRLTVT.

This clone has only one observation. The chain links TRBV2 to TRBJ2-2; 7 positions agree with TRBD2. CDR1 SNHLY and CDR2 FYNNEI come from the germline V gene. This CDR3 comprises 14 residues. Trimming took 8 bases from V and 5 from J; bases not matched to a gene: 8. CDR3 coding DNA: TGTGCCAGCGGCGGGTTAGCGGGTACCGGGGAGCTGTTTTTT. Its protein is CASGGLAGTGELFF.

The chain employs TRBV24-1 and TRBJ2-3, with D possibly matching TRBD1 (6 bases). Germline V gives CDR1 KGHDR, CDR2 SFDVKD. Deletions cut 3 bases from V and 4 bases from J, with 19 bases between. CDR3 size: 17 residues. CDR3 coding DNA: TGTGCCACCAGTGATATGGGGGACACCCTGACCCCAGATACGCAGTATTTT. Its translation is CATSDMGDTLTPDTQYF.

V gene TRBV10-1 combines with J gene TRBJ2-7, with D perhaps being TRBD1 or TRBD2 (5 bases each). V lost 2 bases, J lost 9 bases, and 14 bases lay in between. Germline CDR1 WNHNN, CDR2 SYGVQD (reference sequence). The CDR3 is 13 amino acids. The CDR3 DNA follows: TGCGCCAGCAGTGAGGGGGACGCCGGTCGGCAGTACTTC. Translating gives CASSEGDAGRQYF.

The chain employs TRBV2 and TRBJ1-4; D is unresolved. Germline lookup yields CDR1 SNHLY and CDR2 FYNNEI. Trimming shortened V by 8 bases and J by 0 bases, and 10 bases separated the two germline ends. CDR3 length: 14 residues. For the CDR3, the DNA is TGTGCCAGCCTACACCCTGCAACTAATGAAAAACTGTTTTTT. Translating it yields CASLHPATNEKLFF.

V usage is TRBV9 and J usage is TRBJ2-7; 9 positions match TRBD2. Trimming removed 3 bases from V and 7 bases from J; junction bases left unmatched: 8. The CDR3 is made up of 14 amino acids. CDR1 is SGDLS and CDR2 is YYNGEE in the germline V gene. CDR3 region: CASSGLSGSWEQYF. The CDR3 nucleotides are TGTGCCAGCAGCGGGCTTAGCGGGAGTTGGGAGCAGTACTTC.

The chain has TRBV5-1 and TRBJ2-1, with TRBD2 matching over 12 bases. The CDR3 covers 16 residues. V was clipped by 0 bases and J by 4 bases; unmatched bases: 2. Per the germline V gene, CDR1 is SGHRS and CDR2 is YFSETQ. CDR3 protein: CASSLETSGGYNEQFF. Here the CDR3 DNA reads TGCGCCAGCAGCTTGGAGACTAGCGGGGGATACAATGAGCAGTTCTTC.

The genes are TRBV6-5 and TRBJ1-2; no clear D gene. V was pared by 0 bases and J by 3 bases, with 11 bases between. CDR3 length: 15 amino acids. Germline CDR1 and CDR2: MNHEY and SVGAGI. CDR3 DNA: TGTGCCAGCAGTTACTCCCTGGCTGGGGACTATGGCTACACCTTC. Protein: CASSYSLAGDYGYTF.

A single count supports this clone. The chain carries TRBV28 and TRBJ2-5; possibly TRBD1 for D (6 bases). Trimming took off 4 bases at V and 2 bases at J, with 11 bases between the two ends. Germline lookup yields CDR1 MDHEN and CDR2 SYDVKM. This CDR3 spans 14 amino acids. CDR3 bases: TGTGCCAGCAGTTCCGGGGACATTCAAGAGACCCAGTACTTC. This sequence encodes CASSSGDIQETQYF.

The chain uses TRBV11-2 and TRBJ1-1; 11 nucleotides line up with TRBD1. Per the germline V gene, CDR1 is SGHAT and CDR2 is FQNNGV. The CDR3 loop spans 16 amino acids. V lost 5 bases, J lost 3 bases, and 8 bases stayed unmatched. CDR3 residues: CASSGGQGALDTEAFF. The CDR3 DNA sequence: TGTGCCAGCAGCGGTGGACAGGGGGCTTTAGACACTGAAGCTTTCTTT.

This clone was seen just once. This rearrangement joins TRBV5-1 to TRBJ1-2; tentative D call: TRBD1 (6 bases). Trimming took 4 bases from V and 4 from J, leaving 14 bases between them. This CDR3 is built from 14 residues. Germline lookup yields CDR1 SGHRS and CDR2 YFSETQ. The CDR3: CASSPLQGSYGYTF. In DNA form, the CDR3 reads TGCGCCAGCAGCCCCCTACAGGGATCCTATGGCTACACCTTC.

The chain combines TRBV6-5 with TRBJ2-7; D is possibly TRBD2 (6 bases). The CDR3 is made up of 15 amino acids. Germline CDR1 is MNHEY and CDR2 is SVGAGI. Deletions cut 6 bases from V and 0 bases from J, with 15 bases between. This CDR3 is CASRLADLSSYEQYF. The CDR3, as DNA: TGTGCCAGCAGATTAGCGGACCTAAGCTCCTACGAGCAGTACTTC.

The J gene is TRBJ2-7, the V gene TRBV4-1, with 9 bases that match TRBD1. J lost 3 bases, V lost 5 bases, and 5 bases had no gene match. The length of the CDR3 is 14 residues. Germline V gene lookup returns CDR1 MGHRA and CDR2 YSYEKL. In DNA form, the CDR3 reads TGCGCCAGCAGCGAGGGACAGGGTAACTACGAGCAGTACTTC. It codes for CASSEGQGNYEQYF.

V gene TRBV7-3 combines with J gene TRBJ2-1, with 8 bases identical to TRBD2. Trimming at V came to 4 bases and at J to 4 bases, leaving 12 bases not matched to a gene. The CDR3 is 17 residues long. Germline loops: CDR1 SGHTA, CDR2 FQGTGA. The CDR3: CASSSGGGSGKYNEQFF. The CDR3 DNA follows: TGTGCCAGCAGCTCAGGCGGGGGTAGCGGGAAATACAATGAGCAGTTCTTC.

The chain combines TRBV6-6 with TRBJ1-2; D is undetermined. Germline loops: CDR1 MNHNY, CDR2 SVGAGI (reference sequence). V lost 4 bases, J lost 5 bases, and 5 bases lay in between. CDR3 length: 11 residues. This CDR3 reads CASSLGYGYTF. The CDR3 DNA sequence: TGTGCCAGCAGTTTGGGATATGGCTACACCTTC.